The clone carrying this T cell receptor beta chain was seen a single time. This entry is derived from a study of blood T cell repertoires in COVID-19. Study-wide background: Sites across the United States, Italy and Spain contributed samples from acute and convalescent COVID-19.

Clones were sequenced by immunoSEQ multiplex PCR, and TCRdb holds only the in-frame ones, with some missing. In the table there are a few hundred thousand clones, under 90% of which are singletons. The germline V gene has CDR1 PRHDT and CDR2 FYEKMQ (reference sequence). This CDR3 spans 19 amino acids. Unmatched junction bases numbered 12, after V lost 2 bases and J lost 6 bases. Which cohort a participant joined came from the clinical history participants gave. Exposed participants came across a COVID-19 case within 2 weeks before study entry. This clonotype was sampled from a woman aged 50 to 60 who had been exposed to COVID-19. Sequencing was done on a sample of PBMCs or T cells enriched from blood (not recorded which). The chain employs TRBV13 and TRBJ2-3; TRBD2 agrees at 15 bases. CDR3 in DNA: TGTGCCAGCAGCTTAAGCCGGACTAGCGGGGGGGTTGGTGTGGATACGCAGTATTTT. Protein sequence: CASSLSRTSGGVGVDTQYF.